This TCR beta chain is drawn from a study of blood T cell repertoires in COVID-19. Study at large: COVID-19 samples, acute and convalescent, were from the United States, Italy and Spain. Sources were T cells, B-cell-depleted T cells, or PBMCs; the material itself was cDNA or gDNA.

This clone was found once. CDR3 length: 14 amino acids. Germline CDR1 and CDR2: SGHTA and FQGNSA. The V segment lost 4 bases and the J segment 3 bases; nucleotides outside the gene matches: 5. The table came from immunoSEQ multiplex PCR; TCRdb's copy has only in-frame clones and leaves some out. Here the sample spans a few hundred thousand clones, 89% being singletons. The chain carries TRBV7-2 and TRBJ2-7; 8 bases are a match to TRBD2. The clonotype originates from a man between 35 and 55 years old with acute or convalescent COVID-19. The sample consisted of peripheral blood. CDR3 sequence: CASSSGLGYYEQYF. The CDR3, as DNA: TGTGCCAGCAGCTCGGGACTAGGTTACTACGAGCAGTACTTC.